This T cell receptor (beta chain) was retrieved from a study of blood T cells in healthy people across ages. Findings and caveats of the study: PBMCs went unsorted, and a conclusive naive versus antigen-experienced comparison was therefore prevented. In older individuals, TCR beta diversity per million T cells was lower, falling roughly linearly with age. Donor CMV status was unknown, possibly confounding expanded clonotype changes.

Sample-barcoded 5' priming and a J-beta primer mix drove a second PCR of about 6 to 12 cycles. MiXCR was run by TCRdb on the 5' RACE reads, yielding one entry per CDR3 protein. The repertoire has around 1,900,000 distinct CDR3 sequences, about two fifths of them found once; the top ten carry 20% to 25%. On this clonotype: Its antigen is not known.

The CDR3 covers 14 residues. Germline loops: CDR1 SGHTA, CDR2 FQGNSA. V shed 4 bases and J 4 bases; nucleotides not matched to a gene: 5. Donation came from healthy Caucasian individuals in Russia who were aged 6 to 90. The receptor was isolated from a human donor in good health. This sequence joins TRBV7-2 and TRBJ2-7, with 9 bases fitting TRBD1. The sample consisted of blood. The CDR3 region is CASSSGTGKYEQYF. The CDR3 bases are TGTGCCAGCAGCTCTGGGACAGGGAAATACGAGCAGTACTTC.